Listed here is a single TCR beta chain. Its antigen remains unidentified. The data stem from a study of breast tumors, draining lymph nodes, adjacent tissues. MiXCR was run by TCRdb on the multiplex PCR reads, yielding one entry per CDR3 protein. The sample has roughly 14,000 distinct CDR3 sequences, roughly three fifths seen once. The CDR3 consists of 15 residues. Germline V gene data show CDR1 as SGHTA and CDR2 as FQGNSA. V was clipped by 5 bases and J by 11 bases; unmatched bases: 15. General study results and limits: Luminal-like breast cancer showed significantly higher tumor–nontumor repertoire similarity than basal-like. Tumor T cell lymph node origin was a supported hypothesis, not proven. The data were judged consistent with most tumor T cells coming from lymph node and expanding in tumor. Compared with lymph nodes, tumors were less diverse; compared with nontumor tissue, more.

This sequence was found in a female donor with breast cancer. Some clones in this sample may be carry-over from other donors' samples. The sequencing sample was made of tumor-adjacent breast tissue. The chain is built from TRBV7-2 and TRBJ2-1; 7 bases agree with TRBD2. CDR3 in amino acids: CASSTRDGRISQQFF. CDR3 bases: TGTGCCAGCAGCACCCGGGACGGGAGGATTTCTCAGCAGTTCTTC.